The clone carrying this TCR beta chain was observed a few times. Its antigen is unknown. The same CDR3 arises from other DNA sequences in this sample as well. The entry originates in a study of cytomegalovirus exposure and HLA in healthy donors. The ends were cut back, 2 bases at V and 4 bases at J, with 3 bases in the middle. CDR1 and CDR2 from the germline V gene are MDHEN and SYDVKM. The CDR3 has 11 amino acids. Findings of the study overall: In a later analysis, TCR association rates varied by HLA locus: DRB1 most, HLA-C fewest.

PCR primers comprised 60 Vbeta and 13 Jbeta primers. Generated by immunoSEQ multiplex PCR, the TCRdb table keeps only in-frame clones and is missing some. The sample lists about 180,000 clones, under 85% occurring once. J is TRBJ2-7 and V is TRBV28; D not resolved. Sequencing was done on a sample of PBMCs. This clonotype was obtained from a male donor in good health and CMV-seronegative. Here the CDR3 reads CASSLRYEQYF. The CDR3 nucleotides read TGTGCCAGCAGTTTACGGTACGAGCAGTACTTC. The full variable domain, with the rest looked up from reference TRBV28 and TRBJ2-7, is DVKVTQSSRYLVKRTGEKVFLECVQDMDHENMFWYRQDPGLGLRLIYFSYDVKMKEKGDIPEGYSVSREKKERFSLILESASTNQTSMYLCASSLRYEQYFGPGTRLTVT.